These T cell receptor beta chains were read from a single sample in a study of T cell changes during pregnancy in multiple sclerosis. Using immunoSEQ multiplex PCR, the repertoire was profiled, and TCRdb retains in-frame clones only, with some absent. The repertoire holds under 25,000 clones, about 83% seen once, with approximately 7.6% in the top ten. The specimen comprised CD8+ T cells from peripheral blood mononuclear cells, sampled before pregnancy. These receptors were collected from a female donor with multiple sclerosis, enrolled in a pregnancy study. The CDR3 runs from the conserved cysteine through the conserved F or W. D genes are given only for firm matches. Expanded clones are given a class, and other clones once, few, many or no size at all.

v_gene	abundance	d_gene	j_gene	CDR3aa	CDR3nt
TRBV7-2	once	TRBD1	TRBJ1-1	CASSFRTGAYMNTEAFF	TGTGCCAGCAGCTTCCGGACAGGGGCTTACATGAACACTGAAGCTTTCTTT
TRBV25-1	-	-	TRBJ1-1	CASSESYGHLTNTEAFF	TGTGCCAGCAGTGAATCCTACGGACACCTAACTAACACTGAAGCTTTCTTT
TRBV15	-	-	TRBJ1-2	CATSRDYQGSPYGYTF	TGTGCCACCAGCAGAGATTATCAGGGGAGCCCCTATGGCTACACCTTC
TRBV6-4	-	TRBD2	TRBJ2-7	CASSALAGSSYEQYF	TGTGCCAGCAGCGCACTAGCGGGAAGCTCCTACGAGCAGTACTTC
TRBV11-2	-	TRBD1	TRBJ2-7	CASTPLSGTAHEQYF	TGTGCCAGCACCCCCCTGTCCGGGACAGCCCACGAGCAGTACTTC
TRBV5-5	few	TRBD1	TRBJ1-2	CASSLPTGFNYGYTF	TGTGCCAGCAGCTTGCCGACAGGGTTTAACTATGGCTACACCTTC
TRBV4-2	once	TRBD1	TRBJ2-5	CASSQGDRAGLHQETQYF	TGTGCCAGCAGCCAAGGTGACAGGGCCGGGCTCCACCAAGAGACCCAGTACTTC
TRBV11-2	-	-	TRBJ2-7	CASSLDVTGLASYEQYF	TGTGCCAGCAGCTTAGATGTAACCGGGCTAGCGTCCTACGAGCAGTACTTC
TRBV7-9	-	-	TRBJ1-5	CASSLALQPNKPQHF	TGTGCCAGCAGCTTAGCGCTACAGCCGAATAAGCCCCAGCATTTT
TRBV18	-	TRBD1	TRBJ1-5	CASSPPGQGQPQHF	TGTGCCAGCTCACCTCCGGGACAGGGGCAGCCCCAGCATTTT
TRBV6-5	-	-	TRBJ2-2	CASSYSQGSGELFF	TGTGCCAGCAGTTATAGTCAGGGGTCCGGGGAGCTGTTTTTT
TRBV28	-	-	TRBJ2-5	CASHRVPEETQYF	TGTGCCAGCCACAGGGTCCCCGAAGAGACCCAGTACTTC
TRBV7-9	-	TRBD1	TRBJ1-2	CASSSRLRQGAANYGYTF	TGTGCCAGCAGCTCGAGACTTCGACAGGGGGCTGCGAACTATGGCTACACCTTC
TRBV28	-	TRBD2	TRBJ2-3	CASSLGASGYTDTQYF	TGTGCCAGCAGTTTAGGTGCTAGCGGATACACAGATACGCAGTATTTT
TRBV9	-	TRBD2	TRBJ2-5	CASSASGSLTTQYF	TGTGCCAGCAGCGCCAGCGGGAGTTTGACGACCCAGTACTTC
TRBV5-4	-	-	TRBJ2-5	CASSDPAGPSGETQYF	TGTGCCAGCAGTGACCCAGCAGGCCCTTCGGGGGAGACCCAGTACTTC
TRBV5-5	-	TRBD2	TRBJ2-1	CASSLSLAGVLGNEQFF	TGTGCCAGCAGCTTGAGCCTAGCGGGAGTGTTGGGGAATGAGCAGTTCTTC
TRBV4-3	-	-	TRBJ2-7	CASSQDWDSSSYEQYF	TGCGCCAGCAGCCAAGACTGGGACTCCAGCTCCTACGAGCAGTACTTC
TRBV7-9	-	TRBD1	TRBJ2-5	CASSPIGTGGAETQYF	TGTGCCAGCAGCCCAATAGGGACAGGGGGCGCCGAGACCCAGTACTTC
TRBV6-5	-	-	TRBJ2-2	CASSYFIAAELFF	TGTGCCAGCAGTTACTTTATAGCGGCGGAGCTGTTTTTT
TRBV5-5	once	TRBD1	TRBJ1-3	CASSLGQGRDTIYF	TGTGCCAGCAGCCTAGGACAGGGGAGAGACACCATATATTTT
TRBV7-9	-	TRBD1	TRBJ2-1	CASSRDRTYNEQFF	TGTGCCAGCAGCCGGGACAGGACCTACAATGAGCAGTTCTTC
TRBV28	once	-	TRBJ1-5	CASSLTGISNQPQHF	TGTGCCAGCAGTTTAACAGGGATTAGCAATCAGCCCCAGCATTTT
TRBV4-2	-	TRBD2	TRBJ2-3	CASSLIAGGPGDTQYF	TGTGCCAGCAGCCTCATAGCGGGAGGGCCGGGGGATACGCAGTATTTT
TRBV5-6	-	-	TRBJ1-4	CASSFSSGDEKLFF	TGTGCCAGCAGCTTCTCCTCCGGTGATGAAAAACTGTTTTTT
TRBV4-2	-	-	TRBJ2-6	CASSGWRRTSGANVLTF	TGTGCCAGCAGCGGCTGGCGGAGGACTTCTGGGGCCAACGTCCTGACTTTC
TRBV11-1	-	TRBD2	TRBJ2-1	CASSLWFGTSWSYNEQFF	TGTGCCAGCAGCTTATGGTTCGGGACTAGCTGGTCCTACAATGAGCAGTTCTTC
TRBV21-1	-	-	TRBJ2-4	CASRPGLAGFGAKNIQYF	TGTGCCAGCCGCCCGGGACTAGCGGGATTCGGAGCCAAAAACATTCAGTACTTC
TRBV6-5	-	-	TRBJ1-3	CASYSGNTIYF	TGTGCCTCGTACTCTGGAAACACCATATATTTT
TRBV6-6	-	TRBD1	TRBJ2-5	CASSNRDRTVQETQYF	TGTGCCAGCAGCAACCGGGACAGAACAGTACAAGAGACCCAGTACTTC
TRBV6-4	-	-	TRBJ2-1	CASSDSASVGEQFF	TGTGCCAGCAGTGACTCGGCTAGCGTAGGTGAGCAGTTCTTC